The 6 T cell receptor beta chains below all came from one sample that was sequenced in a study of T cell repertoires in cytomegalovirus infection. One entry per CDR3 protein, called by TCRdb with MiXCR from the reads. This sample yields around 530,000 distinct CDR3 sequences, of which about 15% are seen a single time; roughly 25% belongs to the top ten. The specimen sequenced was CD8+ T cells from PBMCs. The receptor source for this set is a human donor in good health (CMV status not recorded). Some clones in this sample may be carry-over from other donors' samples.

This clonotype was seen repeatedly, ten times or more. CDR3 sequence reads: CASSSSGNEQFF. CDR3 nucleotide sequence: TGTGCCAGCAGCTCCTCAGGCAATGAGCAGTTCTTC. This chain joins TRBV7-2 and TRBJ2-1; D call uncertain. Deletions cut 4 bases from V and 6 bases from J, with 7 bases between. This CDR3 has 12 amino acids. Germline loops: CDR1 SGHTA, CDR2 FQGNSA.

This clonotype appeared a few times. This chain joins TRBV4-1 and TRBJ2-3, with D maybe TRBD1 (8 bases). The CDR3 is made up of 14 amino acids. V dropped 9 bases and J dropped 4 bases, with 17 bases sitting between them. Per germline, CDR1 MGHRA and CDR2 YSYEKL. CDR3 region: CASGGAGGADTQYF. The CDR3 DNA sequence: TGCGCCAGTGGGGGGGCAGGGGGCGCAGATACGCAGTATTTT.

Regarding this clonotype: Just one base apart from a much larger clone, this may be a read error. No conserved phenylalanine or tryptophan ends this CDR3, so it is likely a read error. CDR3 residues: CAIRDTSFPYEQYL. CDR3 coding DNA: TGTGCCATCAGGGACACATCTTTCCCCTACGAGCAGTACTTA. V usage is TRBV10-3 and J usage is TRBJ2-7, with D possibly TRBD1 on 5 matching bases. Germline V gives CDR1 ENHRY, CDR2 SYGVKD. The CDR3 runs 14 residues. The germline V and J ends were trimmed by 6 bases and 2 bases, with 14 bases remaining between them.

Many counts were recorded for this clonotype. The V gene is TRBV7-2, the J gene TRBJ1-1, with 7 nucleotides matching TRBD1. The V gene's germline CDR1 is SGHTA and CDR2 FQGNSA. Trimming removed 4 bases from V and 2 bases from J; junction bases left unmatched: 13. This CDR3 is 17 amino acids long. DNA for the CDR3: TGTGCCAGCAGCTCCCCCAGACAGGGCCGCCCTAACACTGAAGCTTTCTTT. The encoded protein is CASSSPRQGRPNTEAFF.

V usage is TRBV15 and J usage is TRBJ1-2, with D perhaps matching TRBD1 (5 bases). The CDR3 length is 14 residues. V gave up 0 bases and J gave up 7 bases, with 12 bases separating them. Germline loops: CDR1 LNHNV, CDR2 YYDKDF (reference sequence). Here the CDR3 reads CATSRDRAGPGYTF. The CDR3 DNA reads TGTGCCACCAGCAGAGATAGGGCAGGGCCTGGCTACACCTTC.

This clonotype appeared many times. The gene calls are TRBV12-3 or TRBV12-4 and TRBJ2-7; tentatively, D is TRBD2 (5 bases). The CDR3 runs to 14 residues. The germline V and J ends were trimmed by 8 bases and 2 bases, with 16 bases remaining between them. The CDR3 nucleotides read TGTGCCAGCCTAGGTCCGACGGGGACCTACGAGCAGTACTTC. It yields the protein CASLGPTGTYEQYF.